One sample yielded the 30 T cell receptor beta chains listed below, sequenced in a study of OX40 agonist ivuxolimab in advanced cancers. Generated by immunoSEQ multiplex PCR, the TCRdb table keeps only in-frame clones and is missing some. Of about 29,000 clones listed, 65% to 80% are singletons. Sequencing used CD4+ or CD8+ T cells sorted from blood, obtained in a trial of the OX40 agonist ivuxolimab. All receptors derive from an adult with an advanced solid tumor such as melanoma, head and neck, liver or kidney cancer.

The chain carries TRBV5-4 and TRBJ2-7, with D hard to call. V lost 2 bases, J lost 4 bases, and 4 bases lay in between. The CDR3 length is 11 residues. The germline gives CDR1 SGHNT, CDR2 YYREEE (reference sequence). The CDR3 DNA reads TGTGCCAGCAGCTTCGAGTACGAGCAGTACTTC. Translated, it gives CASSFEYEQYF.

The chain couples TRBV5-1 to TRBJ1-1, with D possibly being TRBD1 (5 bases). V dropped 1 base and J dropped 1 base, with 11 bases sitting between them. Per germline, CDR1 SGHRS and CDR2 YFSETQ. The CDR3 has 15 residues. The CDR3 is CASSLPPGGNTEAFF. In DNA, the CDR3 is TGCGCCAGCAGCTTGCCCCCGGGGGGGAACACTGAAGCTTTCTTT.

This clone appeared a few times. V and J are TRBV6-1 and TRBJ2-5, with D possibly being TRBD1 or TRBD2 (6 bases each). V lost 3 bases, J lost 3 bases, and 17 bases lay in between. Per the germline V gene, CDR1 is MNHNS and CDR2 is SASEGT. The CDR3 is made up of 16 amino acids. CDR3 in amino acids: CASSEVVGGGKETQYF. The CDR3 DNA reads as TGTGCCAGCAGTGAGGTGGTTGGGGGCGGGAAAGAGACCCAGTACTTC.

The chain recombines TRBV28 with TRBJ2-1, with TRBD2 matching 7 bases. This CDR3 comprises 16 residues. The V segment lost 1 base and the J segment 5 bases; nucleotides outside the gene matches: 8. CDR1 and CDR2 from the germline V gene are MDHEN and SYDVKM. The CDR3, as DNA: TGTGCCAGCAGTTTATACCGCGGGAGCCGTAACAATGAGCAGTTCTTC. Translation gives CASSLYRGSRNNEQFF. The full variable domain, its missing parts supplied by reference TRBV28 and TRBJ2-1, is DVKVTQSSRYLVKRTGEKVFLECVQDMDHENMFWYRQDPGLGLRLIYFSYDVKMKEKGDIPEGYSVSREKKERFSLILESASTNQTSMYLCASSLYRGSRNNEQFFGPGTRLTVL.

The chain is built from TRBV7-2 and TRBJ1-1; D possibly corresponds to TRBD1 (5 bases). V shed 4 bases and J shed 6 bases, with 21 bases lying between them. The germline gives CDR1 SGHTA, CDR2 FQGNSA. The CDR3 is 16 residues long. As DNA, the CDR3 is TGTGCCAGCAGCTACCCCGGGCAGGGTGTTTTGGCTGAAGCTTTCTTT. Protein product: CASSYPGQGVLAEAFF.

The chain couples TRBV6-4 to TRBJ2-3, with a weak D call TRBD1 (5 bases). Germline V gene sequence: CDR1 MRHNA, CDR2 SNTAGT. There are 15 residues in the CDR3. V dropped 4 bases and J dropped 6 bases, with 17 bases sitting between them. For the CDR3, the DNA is TGTGCCAGCAGTGTTAGGGCAGGGCAGACGGATACGCAGTATTTT. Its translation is CASSVRAGQTDTQYF.

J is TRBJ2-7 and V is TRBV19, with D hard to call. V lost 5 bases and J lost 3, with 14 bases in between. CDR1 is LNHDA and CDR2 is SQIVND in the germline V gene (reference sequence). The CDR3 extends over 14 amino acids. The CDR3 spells CASSPIGGFYEQYF. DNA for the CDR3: TGTGCCAGTAGTCCTATTGGTGGGTTCTACGAGCAGTACTTC.

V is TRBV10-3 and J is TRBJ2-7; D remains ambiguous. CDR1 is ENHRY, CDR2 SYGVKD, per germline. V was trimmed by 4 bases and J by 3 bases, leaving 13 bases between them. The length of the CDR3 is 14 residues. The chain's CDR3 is CAISVKQIDYEQYF. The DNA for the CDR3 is TGTGCCATCAGTGTGAAGCAGATAGACTACGAGCAGTACTTC.

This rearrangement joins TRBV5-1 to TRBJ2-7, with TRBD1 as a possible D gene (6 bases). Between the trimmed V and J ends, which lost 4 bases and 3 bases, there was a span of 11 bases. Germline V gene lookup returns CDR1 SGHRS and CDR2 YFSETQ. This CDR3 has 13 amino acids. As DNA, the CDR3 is TGCGCCAGCAGCACAGGGATTTTCTACGAGCAGTACTTC. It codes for CASSTGIFYEQYF.

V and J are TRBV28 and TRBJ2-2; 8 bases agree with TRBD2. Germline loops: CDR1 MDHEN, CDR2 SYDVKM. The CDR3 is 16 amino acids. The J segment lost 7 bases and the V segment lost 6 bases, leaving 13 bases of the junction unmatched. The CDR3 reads CASSLTTGGHGGELFF. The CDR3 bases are TGTGCCAGCAGCCTAACCACGGGGGGGCACGGCGGGGAGCTGTTTTTT.

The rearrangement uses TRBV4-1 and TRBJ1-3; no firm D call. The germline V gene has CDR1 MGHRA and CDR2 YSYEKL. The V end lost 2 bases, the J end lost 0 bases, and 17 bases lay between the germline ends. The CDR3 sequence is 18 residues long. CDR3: CASSQQRDLHNSGNTIYF. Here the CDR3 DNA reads TGCGCCAGCAGCCAACAAAGGGATCTACATAACTCTGGAAACACCATATATTTT.

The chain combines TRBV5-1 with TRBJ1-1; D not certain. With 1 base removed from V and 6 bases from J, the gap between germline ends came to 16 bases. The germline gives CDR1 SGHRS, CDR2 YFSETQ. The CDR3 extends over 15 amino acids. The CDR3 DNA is TGCGCCAGCAGCTTGACCGGAACAGTTTCGGCTGAAGCTTTCTTT. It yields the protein CASSLTGTVSAEAFF. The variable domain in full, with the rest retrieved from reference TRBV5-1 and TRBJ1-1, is KAGVTQTPRYLIKTRGQQVTLSCSPISGHRSVSWYQQTPGQGLQFLFEYFSETQRNKGNFPGRFSGRQFSNSRSEMNVSTLELGDSALYLCASSLTGTVSAEAFFGQGTRLTVV.

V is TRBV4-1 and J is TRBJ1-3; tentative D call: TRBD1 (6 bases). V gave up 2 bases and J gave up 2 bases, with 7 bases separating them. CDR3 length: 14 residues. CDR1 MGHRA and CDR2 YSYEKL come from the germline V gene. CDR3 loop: CASSQTGTGNTIYF. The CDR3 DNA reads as TGCGCCAGCAGCCAAACAGGGACTGGAAACACCATATATTTT.

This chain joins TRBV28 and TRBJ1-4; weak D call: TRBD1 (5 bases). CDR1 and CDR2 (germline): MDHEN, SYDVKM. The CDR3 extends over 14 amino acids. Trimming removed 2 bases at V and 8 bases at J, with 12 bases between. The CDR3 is CASSLMDTAEKLFF. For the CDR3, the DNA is TGTGCCAGCAGTTTAATGGACACGGCGGAAAAACTGTTTTTT.

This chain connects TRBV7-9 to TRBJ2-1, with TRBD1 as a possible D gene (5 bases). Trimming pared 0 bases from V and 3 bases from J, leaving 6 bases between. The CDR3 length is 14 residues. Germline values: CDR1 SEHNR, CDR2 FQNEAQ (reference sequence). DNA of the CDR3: TGTGCCAGCAGCTTAGCCGACAGCTACAATGAGCAGTTCTTC. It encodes CASSLADSYNEQFF. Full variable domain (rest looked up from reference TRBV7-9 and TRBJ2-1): DTGVSQNPRHKITKRGQNVTFRCDPISEHNRLYWYRQTLGQGPEFLTYFQNEAQLEKSRLLSDRFSAERPKGSFSTLEIQRTEQGDSAMYLCASSLADSYNEQFFGPGTRLTVL.

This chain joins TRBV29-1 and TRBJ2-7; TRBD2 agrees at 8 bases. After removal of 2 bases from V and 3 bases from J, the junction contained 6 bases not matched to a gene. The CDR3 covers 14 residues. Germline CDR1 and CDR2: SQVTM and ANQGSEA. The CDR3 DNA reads TGCAGCGTTGAATCGGGAGGGGAGAACTACGAGCAGTACTTC. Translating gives CSVESGGENYEQYF.

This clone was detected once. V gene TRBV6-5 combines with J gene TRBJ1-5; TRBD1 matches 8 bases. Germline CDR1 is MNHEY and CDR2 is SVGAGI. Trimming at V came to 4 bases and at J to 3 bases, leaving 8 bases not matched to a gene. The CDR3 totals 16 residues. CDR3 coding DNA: TGTGCCAGCAGTTTTGGTACGCAGGGGGCCAATCAGCCCCAGCATTTT. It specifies CASSFGTQGANQPQHF.

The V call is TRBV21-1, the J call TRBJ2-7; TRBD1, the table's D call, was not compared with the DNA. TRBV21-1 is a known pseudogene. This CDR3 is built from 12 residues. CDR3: CARDRHHNEQYF. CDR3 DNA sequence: TGTGCCCGGGACAGGCATCACAACGAGCAGTACTTC.

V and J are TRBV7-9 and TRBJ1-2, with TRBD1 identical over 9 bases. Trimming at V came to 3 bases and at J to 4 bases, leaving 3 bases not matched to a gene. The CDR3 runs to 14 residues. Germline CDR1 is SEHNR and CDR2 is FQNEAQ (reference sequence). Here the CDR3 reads CASSFTGGGYGYTF. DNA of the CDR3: TGTGCCAGCAGCTTCACAGGGGGCGGCTATGGCTACACCTTC.

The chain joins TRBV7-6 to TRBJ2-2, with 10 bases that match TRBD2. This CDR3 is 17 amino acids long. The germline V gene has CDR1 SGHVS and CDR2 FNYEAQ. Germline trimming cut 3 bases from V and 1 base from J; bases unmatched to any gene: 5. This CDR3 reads CASSFNGLAENTGELFF. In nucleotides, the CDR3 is TGTGCCAGCAGCTTTAACGGACTAGCGGAGAACACCGGGGAGCTGTTTTTT. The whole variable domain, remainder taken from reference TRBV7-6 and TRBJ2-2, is GAGVSQSPRYKVTKRGQDVALRCDPISGHVSLYWYRQALGQGPEFLTYFNYEAQQDKSGLPNDRFSAERPEGSISTLTIQRTEQRDSAMYRCASSFNGLAENTGELFFGEGSRLTVL.

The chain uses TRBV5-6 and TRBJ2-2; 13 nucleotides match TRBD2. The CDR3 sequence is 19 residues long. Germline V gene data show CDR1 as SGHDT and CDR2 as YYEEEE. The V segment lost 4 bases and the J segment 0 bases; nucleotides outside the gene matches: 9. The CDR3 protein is CASSRWTSGGGSNTGELFF. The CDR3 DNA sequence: TGTGCCAGCAGCCGGTGGACTAGCGGGGGCGGCTCGAACACCGGGGAGCTGTTTTTT. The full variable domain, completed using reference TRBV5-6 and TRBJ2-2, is DAGVTQSPTHLIKTRGQQVTLRCSPKSGHDTVSWYQQALGQGPQFIFQYYEEEERQRGNFPDRFSGHQFPNYSSELNVNALLLGDSALYLCASSRWTSGGGSNTGELFFGEGSRLTVL.

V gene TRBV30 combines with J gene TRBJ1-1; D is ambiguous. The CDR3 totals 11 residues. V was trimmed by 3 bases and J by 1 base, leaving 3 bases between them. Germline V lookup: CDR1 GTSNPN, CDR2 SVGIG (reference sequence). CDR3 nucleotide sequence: TGTGCCTGGAGAGAGAACACTGAAGCTTTCTTT. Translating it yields CAWRENTEAFF.

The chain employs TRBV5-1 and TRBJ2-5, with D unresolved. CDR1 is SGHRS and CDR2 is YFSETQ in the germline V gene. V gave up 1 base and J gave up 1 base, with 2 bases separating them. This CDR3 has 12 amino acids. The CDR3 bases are TGCGCCAGCAGCTTGCTCCAAGAGACCCAGTACTTC. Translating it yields CASSLLQETQYF.

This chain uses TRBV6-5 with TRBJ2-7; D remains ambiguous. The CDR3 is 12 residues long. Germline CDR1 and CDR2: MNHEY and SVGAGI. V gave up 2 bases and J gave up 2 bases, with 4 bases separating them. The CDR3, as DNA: TGTGCCAGCAGTTACCCGCCCTACGAGCAGTACTTC. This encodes CASSYPPYEQYF.

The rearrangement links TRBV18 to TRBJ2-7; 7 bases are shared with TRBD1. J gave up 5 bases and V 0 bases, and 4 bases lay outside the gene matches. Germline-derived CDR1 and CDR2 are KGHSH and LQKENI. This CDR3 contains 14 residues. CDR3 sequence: CASSPPDRVHEQYF. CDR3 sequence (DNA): TGTGCCAGCTCACCACCCGACAGGGTCCACGAGCAGTACTTC.

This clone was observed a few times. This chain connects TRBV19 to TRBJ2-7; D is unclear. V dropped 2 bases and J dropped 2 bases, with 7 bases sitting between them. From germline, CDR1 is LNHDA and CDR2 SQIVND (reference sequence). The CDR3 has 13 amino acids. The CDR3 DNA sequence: TGTGCCAGTAGTATAAGTTACGCCTACGAGCAGTACTTC. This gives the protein CASSISYAYEQYF.

The CDR3 coding sequence is TGTGCCAGCGGGAGGGGGGGTACCTACAATGAGCAGTTCTTC. Translating gives CASGRGGTYNEQFF. This chain connects TRBV6-5 to TRBJ2-1, with D maybe TRBD2 (7 bases). CDR1 and CDR2 from the germline V gene are MNHEY and SVGAGI. The CDR3 sequence is 14 residues long. V was clipped by 8 bases and J by 2 bases, with 13 bases between them.

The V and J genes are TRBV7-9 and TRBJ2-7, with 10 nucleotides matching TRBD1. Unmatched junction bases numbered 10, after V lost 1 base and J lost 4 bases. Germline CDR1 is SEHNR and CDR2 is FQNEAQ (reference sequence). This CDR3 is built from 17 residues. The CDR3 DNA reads TGTGCCAGCAGCTTAGTAGTCGGGGACAGGGGTATATACGAGCAGTACTTC. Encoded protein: CASSLVVGDRGIYEQYF. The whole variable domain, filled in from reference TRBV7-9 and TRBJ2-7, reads DTGVSQNPRHKITKRGQNVTFRCDPISEHNRLYWYRQTLGQGPEFLTYFQNEAQLEKSRLLSDRFSAERPKGSFSTLEIQRTEQGDSAMYLCASSLVVGDRGIYEQYFGPGTRLTVT.

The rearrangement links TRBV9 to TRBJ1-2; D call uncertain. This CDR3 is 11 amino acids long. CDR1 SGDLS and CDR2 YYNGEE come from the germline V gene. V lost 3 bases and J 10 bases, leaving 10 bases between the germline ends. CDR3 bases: TGTGCCAGCAGCGCCTCCTTGGACTACACCTTC. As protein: CASSASLDYTF. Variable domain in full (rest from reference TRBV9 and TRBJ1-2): DSGVTQTPKHLITATGQRVTLRCSPRSGDLSVYWYQQSLDQGLQFLIQYYNGEERAKGNILERFSAQQFPDLHSELNLSSLELGDSALYFCASSASLDYTFGSGTRLTVV.

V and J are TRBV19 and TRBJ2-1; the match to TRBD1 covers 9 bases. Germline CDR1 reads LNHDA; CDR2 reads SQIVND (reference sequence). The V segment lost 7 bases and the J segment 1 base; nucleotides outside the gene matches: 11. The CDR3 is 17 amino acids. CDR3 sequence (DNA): TGTGCCAGTAAGGGGGACAGGGTTTTAGGTTCCTACAATGAGCAGTTCTTC. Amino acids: CASKGDRVLGSYNEQFF.